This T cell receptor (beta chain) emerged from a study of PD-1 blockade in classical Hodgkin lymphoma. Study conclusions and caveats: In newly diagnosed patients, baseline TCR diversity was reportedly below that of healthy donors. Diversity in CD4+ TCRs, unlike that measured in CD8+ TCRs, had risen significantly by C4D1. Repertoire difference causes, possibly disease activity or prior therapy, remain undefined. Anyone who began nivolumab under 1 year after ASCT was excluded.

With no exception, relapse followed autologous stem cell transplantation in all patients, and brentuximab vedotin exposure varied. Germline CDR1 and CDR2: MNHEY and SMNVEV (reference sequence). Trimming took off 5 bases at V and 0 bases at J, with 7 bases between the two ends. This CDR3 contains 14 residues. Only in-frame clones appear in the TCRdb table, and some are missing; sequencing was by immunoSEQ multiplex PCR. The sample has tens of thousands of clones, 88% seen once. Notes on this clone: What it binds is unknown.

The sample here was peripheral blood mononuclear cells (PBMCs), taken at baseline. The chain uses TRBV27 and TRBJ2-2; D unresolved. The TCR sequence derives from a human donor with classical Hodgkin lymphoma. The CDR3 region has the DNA TGTGCCAGCAGTACCGACTCGAACACCGGGGAGCTGTTTTTT. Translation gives CASSTDSNTGELFF.